What follows describes a single TCR beta chain. The CDR3 spans 13 residues. Trimming took off 4 bases at V and 6 bases at J, with 11 bases between the two ends. CDR1 is MNHEY and CDR2 is SMNVEV in the germline V gene (reference sequence). Thyroid ultrasound and orbital computed tomography, with clinical symptoms and serum thyroxine and TRAb, informed diagnoses. This sample stems from a study of T cells in Graves' hyperthyroidism and ophthalmopathy. The TCR beta CDR3 regions underwent amplification using RNA transcripts as the source. A first-round RT-PCR of the TCR CDR3 used the HTBI primer set. TCRdb re-derived calls from the multiplex PCR reads in MiXCR, one entry per CDR3 protein. In the table there are nearly 750,000 distinct CDR3 sequences, over 35% of which are singletons.

The sequencing sample was made of blood. The rearrangement joins TRBV27 to TRBJ2-3; D not certain. The TCR originated in a woman aged 40 to 50 with Graves' hyperthyroidism. The CDR3 DNA is TGTGCCAGCAGTTCCCGCCCGACCGATACGCAGTATTTT. It is translated as CASSSRPTDTQYF.